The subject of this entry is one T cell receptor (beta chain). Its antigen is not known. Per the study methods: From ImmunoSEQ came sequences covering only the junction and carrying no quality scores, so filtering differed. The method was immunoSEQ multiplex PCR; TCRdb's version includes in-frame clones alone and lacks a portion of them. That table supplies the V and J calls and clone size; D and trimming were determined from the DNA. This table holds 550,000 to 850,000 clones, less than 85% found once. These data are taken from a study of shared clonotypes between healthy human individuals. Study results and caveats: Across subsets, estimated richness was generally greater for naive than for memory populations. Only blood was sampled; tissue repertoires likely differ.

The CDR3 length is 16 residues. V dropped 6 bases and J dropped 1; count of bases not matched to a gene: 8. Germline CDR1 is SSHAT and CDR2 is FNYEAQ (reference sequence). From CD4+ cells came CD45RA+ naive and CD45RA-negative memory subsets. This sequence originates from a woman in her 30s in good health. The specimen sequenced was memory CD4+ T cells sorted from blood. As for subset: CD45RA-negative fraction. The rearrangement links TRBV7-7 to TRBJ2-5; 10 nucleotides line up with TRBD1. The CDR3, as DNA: TGTGCCAGCAGTGGGAGACAGGGGGCTGGCCAAGAGACCCAGTACTTC. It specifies CASSGRQGAGQETQYF.